A single TCR beta chain is shown here with its context. Its target is not known. This sample is part of a study of post-analysis software for immune sequencing data. Study-level background: Included among the disease courses, which were recorded for the cohort, were relapsing-remitting, secondary progressive and progressive-relapsing multiple sclerosis. Findings and limits, study-wide: TRBV segments more frequent in patients than in controls numbered five and included TRBV5-6, TRBV5-1 and TRBV20-1. Strong co-clustering by F measure was evident for samples that had been prepared in the same batch. Compared against controls, patients with multiple sclerosis displayed significantly lower normalized Chao1 diversity.

V was cut by 3 bases and J by 14 bases, with 17 bases left in between. Germline loops: CDR1 DFQATT, CDR2 SNEGSKA (reference sequence). The CDR3 covers 12 residues. Built from TCR beta cDNA, the libraries had unique molecular identifiers in them. Input of roughly 1 to 11 million T cells yielded a few hundred thousand cDNA molecules. Each CDR3 protein gets one entry after TCRdb re-called the PCR reads with MiXCR. Among 450,000 to 700,000 distinct CDR3 sequences listed, about 40% were seen once. The sequenced sample consisted of blood. The clonotype originates from a girl aged 5 to 17 with multiple sclerosis. The rearrangement uses TRBV20-1 and TRBJ2-1, with D possibly matching TRBD1 (6 bases). CDR3 sequence (DNA): TGCAGTGCTAGGGCCAGGGGTCCTTGGGAGTTCTTC. It encodes CSARARGPWEFF.